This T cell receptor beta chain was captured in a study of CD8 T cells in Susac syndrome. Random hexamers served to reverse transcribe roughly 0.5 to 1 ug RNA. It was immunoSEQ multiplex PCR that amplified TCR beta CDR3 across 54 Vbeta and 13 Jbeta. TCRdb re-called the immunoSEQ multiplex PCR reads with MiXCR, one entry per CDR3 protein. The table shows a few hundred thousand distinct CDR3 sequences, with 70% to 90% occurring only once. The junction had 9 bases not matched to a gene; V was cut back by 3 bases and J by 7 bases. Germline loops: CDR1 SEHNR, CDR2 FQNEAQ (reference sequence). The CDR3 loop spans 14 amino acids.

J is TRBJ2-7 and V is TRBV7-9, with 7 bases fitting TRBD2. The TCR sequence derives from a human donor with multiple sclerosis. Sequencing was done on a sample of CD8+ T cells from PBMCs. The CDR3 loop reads CASSFPTVAGEQYF. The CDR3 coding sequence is TGTGCCAGCAGCTTTCCGACTGTAGCGGGTGAGCAGTACTTC.